These T cell receptor beta chains were read from a single sample in a study of blood T cells in healthy people across ages. TCRdb processed the 5' RACE reads anew with MiXCR; each CDR3 protein has one entry. The sample shows a few hundred thousand distinct CDR3 sequences, about 55% of them seen only once. The sequencing input was blood. Receptors were obtained from a man aged 55 to 69 in good health. Both conserved end residues are part of each CDR3. D genes are given only for firm matches. Clone size is shown for a subset of rows, as once, few, many or a class of expanded clone.

>TRBJ1-1|TRBD1|.|TRBV5-5
CASSLTPGTVNTEAFF
TGTGCCAGCAGCTTGACCCCCGGGACAGTTAACACTGAAGCTTTCTTT
>TRBJ2-7|.|few|TRBV10-3
CAISESRGPSYEQYF
TGTGCCATCAGTGAGTCCAGAGGGCCGTCCTACGAGCAGTACTTC
>TRBJ2-7|.|.|TRBV6-6
CASSNGGGQSPYEQYF
TGTGCCAGCAGCAACGGGGGCGGGCAGAGCCCCTACGAGCAGTACTTC
>TRBJ1-1|TRBD1|.|TRBV6-5
CASSRTGGEAFF
TGTGCCAGCAGTCGAACAGGGGGAGAAGCTTTCTTT
>TRBJ2-7|.|.|TRBV9
CASSVGSRSYEQYF
TGTGCCAGCAGCGTAGGATCTCGGTCCTACGAGCAGTACTTC
>TRBJ2-5|.|.|TRBV15
CATSRDSSRAPGETQYF
TGTGCCACCAGCAGAGATTCTTCGAGGGCCCCGGGGGAGACCCAGTACTTC
>TRBJ2-7|.|.|TRBV29-1
CSVAGREQYF
TGCAGCGTGGCCGGGCGCGAGCAGTACTTC
>TRBJ2-1|.|.|TRBV5-1
CASSIQGRSGSFYNEQFF
TGCGCCAGCAGCATACAGGGGAGGAGCGGGTCTTTTTACAATGAGCAGTTCTTC
>TRBJ2-2|.|.|TRBV6-6
CASSYSRQNTGELFF
TGTGCCAGCAGTTATTCGAGGCAGAACACCGGGGAGCTGTTTTTT
>TRBJ2-1|.|many|TRBV29-1
CSAGQEGGRVNEQFF
TGCAGCGCCGGCCAAGAGGGGGGCCGGGTCAATGAGCAGTTCTTC
>TRBJ1-2|.|many|TRBV11-2
CASSLEGWGYTF
TGTGCCAGCAGCCTGGAGGGGTGGGGCTACACCTTC
>TRBJ2-3|.|.|TRBV15
CATSGGTATDTQYF
TGTGCCACCAGCGGGGGGACGGCCACAGATACGCAGTATTTT
>TRBJ2-3|.|.|TRBV7-2
CASSLRIEVNTQYF
TGTGCCAGCAGCTTACGGATAGAAGTTAATACGCAGTATTTT
>TRBJ2-7|.|few|TRBV2
CASSERGPGLGYEQYF
TGTGCCAGCAGTGAGAGAGGACCGGGCCTAGGATACGAGCAGTACTTC
>TRBJ1-2|TRBD1|few|TRBV6-1
CASFGQGANYGYTF
TGTGCCAGCTTTGGACAGGGGGCAAACTATGGCTACACCTTC
>TRBJ1-2|TRBD1|few|TRBV7-2
CASSSRQGERSGYTF
TGTGCCAGCAGCTCCAGACAGGGCGAGAGGAGTGGCTACACCTTC
>TRBJ2-4|TRBD2|.|TRBV28
CASKVPLAGGEQYF
TGTGCCAGCAAAGTGCCACTAGCGGGAGGTGAGCAGTACTTC
>TRBJ2-7|TRBD2|.|TRBV28
CASSDYLEHRTSGTVPYEQYF
TGTGCCAGCAGTGACTACCTTGAGCACCGGACTAGCGGGACCGTCCCATACGAGCAGTACTTC
>TRBJ2-4|.|.|TRBV9
CASSAGEVGAKNIQYF
TGTGCCAGCAGCGCCGGAGAGGTAGGAGCCAAAAACATTCAGTACTTC
>TRBJ2-3|.|.|TRBV4-1
CASSQDESSTDTQYF
TGCGCCAGCAGCCAAGATGAGTCTAGCACAGATACGCAGTATTTT
>TRBJ2-3|TRBD2|.|TRBV6-2/TRBV6-3
CASRRGGSQYF
TGTGCCAGCAGGCGCGGGGGGTCGCAGTATTTT
>TRBJ2-7|.|few|TRBV3-1
CASSQHGVLGEQYF
TGTGCCAGCAGCCAACACGGAGTTTTGGGCGAGCAGTACTTC
>TRBJ2-6|.|many|TRBV20-1
CSARDQQGYSGANVLTF
TGCAGTGCTAGAGATCAGCAGGGATACTCTGGGGCCAACGTCCTGACTTTC
>TRBJ2-1|.|few|TRBV7-2
CASSLTLLGSRNEQFF
TGTGCCAGCAGCTTAACCCTCCTCGGGAGTAGGAATGAGCAGTTCTTC
>TRBJ1-1|TRBD1|.|TRBV12-3/TRBV12-4
CASSFRRGDTEAFF
TGTGCCAGCAGTTTTCGCAGGGGGGATACTGAAGCTTTCTTT
>TRBJ1-4|.|.|TRBV27
CASSLQVGREKLFF
TGTGCCAGCAGTCTCCAGGTGGGGCGCGAAAAACTGTTTTTT
>TRBJ2-4|.|.|TRBV2
CASRRESGNSQRNIQYF
TGTGCCAGCAGGAGGGAATCCGGGAACAGCCAGCGGAACATTCAGTACTTC
>TRBJ2-5|.|.|TRBV6-5
CASSYSPGEETQYF
TGTGCCAGCAGTTACTCGCCAGGGGAAGAGACCCAGTACTTC
>TRBJ2-1|.|once|TRBV4-3
CASSLGVSSYEQFF
TGCGCCAGCAGCCTAGGCGTCAGCTCCTACGAGCAGTTCTTC
>TRBJ2-1|.|.|TRBV24-1
CATSDRLGSSYNEQFF
TGTGCCACCAGTGATAGGCTGGGGAGCTCCTACAATGAGCAGTTCTTC
>TRBJ1-5|TRBD1|.|TRBV20-1
CSARVVGQGGIEQPQHF
TGCAGTGCTAGAGTTGTCGGACAGGGAGGGATTGAACAGCCCCAGCATTTT
>TRBJ2-5|TRBD1|few|TRBV6-5
CASTRQGAGETQYF
TGTGCCAGCACCAGACAGGGGGCAGGAGAGACCCAGTACTTC
>TRBJ2-7|.|once|TRBV28
CASTPGQLYEQYF
TGTGCCAGCACCCCGGGGCAGCTCTACGAGCAGTACTTC
>TRBJ1-4|TRBD1|many|TRBV20-1
CSAYPPGGGEKLFF
TGCAGTGCTTATCCACCAGGGGGTGGTGAAAAACTGTTTTTT
>TRBJ1-1|TRBD1|.|TRBV12-3/TRBV12-4
CASRGQGVTEAFF
TGTGCCAGCAGAGGACAGGGTGTCACTGAAGCTTTCTTT
>TRBJ2-7|TRBD1|.|TRBV20-1
CSSLDRDRPLQGSYEQYF
TGCAGTTCACTGGACCGGGACAGGCCACTTCAGGGGTCCTACGAGCAGTACTTC
>TRBJ2-3|.|many|TRBV7-2
CASSSVATGGTDTQYF
TGTGCCAGCAGCTCGGTAGCGACCGGGGGCACAGATACGCAGTATTTT
>TRBJ2-7|TRBD1|.|TRBV27
CANSSWTGRYEQYF
TGTGCCAACAGTTCCTGGACAGGGCGCTACGAGCAGTACTTC
>TRBJ2-7|TRBD2|few|TRBV12-3/TRBV12-4
CASSLGSSGGGSYEQYF
TGTGCCAGCAGTTTAGGGTCTAGCGGGGGCGGCTCCTACGAGCAGTACTTC
>TRBJ1-4|TRBD1|.|TRBV11-2
CASSGLRGRREKLFF
TGTGCCAGCAGCGGCTTGAGGGGGCGAAGAGAAAAACTGTTTTTT
>TRBJ2-5|.|.|TRBV12-3/TRBV12-4
CASSPYSEGAETQYF
TGTGCCAGCAGTCCCTACTCGGAGGGCGCAGAGACCCAGTACTTC
>TRBJ2-5|.|.|TRBV6-1
CASCRNIQETQYF
TGTGCCAGCTGTCGGAACATTCAAGAGACCCAGTACTTC
>TRBJ2-3|.|.|TRBV7-2
CASSLNSFTDTQYF
TGTGCCAGCAGCTTGAACTCCTTTACAGATACGCAGTATTTT
>TRBJ2-7|TRBD2|many|TRBV12-3/TRBV12-4
CASSFLAGASYEQYF
TGTGCCAGCAGTTTCTTGGCGGGAGCCTCCTACGAGCAGTACTTC
>TRBJ1-4|.|.|TRBV5-1
CASSTDRSNEKLFF
TGCGCCAGCAGCACGGACAGATCTAATGAAAAACTGTTTTTT
>TRBJ2-7|.|few|TRBV27
CASSFGFPYEQYF
TGTGCCAGCAGTTTCGGCTTCCCCTACGAGCAGTACTTC
>TRBJ1-2|.|.|TRBV29-1
CSVEARRNGYTF
TGCAGCGTTGAAGCTCGACGGAACGGCTACACCTTC
>TRBJ1-1|.|.|TRBV5-1
CASSLGAGGPYTEAFF
TGCGCCAGCAGCTTGGGGGCCGGGGGGCCGTACACTGAAGCTTTCTTT
>TRBJ2-4|TRBD2|once|TRBV20-1
CSASTSGGSGKNIQYF
TGCAGTGCTAGTACTAGCGGGGGGTCAGGCAAAAACATTCAGTACTTC